What follows describes a single TCR beta chain. Generated by immunoSEQ multiplex PCR, the TCRdb table keeps only in-frame clones and is missing some. The top ten clones hold 8% to 11% of a sample with about 140,000 clones, roughly 90% of them seen once. The data belong to a study of blood T cell repertoires in COVID-19. Study overall: Collection of acute and convalescent COVID-19 samples took place in the United States, Italy and Spain.

J lost 2 bases, V lost 0 bases, and 7 bases had no gene match. The germline V gene has CDR1 GTSNPN and CDR2 SVGIG (reference sequence). This CDR3 spans 17 amino acids. The gene calls are TRBV30 and TRBJ2-2; 9 bases align to TRBD2. The sequenced sample was peripheral blood. The clonotype was recovered from a man aged 50-60 years with active or convalescent COVID-19. The CDR3 DNA follows: TGTGCCTGGAGTGTAAGGGGGCTAGCGGGAAACACCGGGGAGCTGTTTTTT. Residues: CAWSVRGLAGNTGELFF.